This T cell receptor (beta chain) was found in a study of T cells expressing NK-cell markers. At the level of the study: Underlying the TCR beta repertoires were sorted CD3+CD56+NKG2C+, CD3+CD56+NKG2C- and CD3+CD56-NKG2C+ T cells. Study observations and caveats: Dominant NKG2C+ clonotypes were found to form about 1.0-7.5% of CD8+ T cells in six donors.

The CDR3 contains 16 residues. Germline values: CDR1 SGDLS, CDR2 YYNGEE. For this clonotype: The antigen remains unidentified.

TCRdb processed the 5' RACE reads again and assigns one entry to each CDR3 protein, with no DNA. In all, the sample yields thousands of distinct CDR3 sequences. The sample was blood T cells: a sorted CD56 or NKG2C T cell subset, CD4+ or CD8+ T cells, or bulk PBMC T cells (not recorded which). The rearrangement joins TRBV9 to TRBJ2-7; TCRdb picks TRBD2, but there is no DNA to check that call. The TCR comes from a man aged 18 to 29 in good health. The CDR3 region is CASSGLAGGAAYEQYF.